This TCR beta chain was identified during a study of blood T cell repertoires in COVID-19. As for the study in general: Nucleic acid was either cDNA or gDNA, and it came from T cells, B-cell-depleted T cells, or PBMCs.

The method was immunoSEQ multiplex PCR; TCRdb's version includes in-frame clones alone and lacks a portion of them. The sample carries tens of thousands of clones, around 83% recorded once. This clone was counted once. The CDR3 is made up of 17 amino acids. V lost 3 bases to trimming and J lost 1 base; unmatched junction nucleotides: 10. Germline lookup yields CDR1 WSHSY and CDR2 SAAADI. Sequenced input: peripheral blood. The origin of this receptor is a man in his 70s with acute or convalescent COVID-19. The J gene is TRBJ1-1, the V gene TRBV10-2; the match to TRBD1 covers 8 bases. CDR3 sequence (DNA): TGCGCCAGCAGTGACCGACAGGGGAAGGCAACGAACACTGAAGCTTTCTTT. Protein: CASSDRQGKATNTEAFF.